This is a list of T cell receptor beta chains from one sample in a study of cytotoxic CD8 clonotypes in ibrutinib-treated CLL. Repertoires were generated with immunoSEQ multiplex PCR, while TCRdb's copy carries only in-frame clones and drops some. The profile shows over 110,000 clones, 80% to 95% of them singletons. The specimen comprised PBMCs, sampled after 12 months of ibrutinib treatment. The receptors here all came from a human donor with chronic lymphocytic leukemia. Each CDR3 is given with its conserved first and last residue. A D gene is named only where the DNA matches it firmly. Only some rows state a clone size, as once, few, many or a class for expanded clones.

J gene	D gene	CDR3 length	clone size	V gene	CDR3 DNA	CDR3 protein
TRBJ1-1	TRBD1	14	-	TRBV5-1	TGCGCCAGCAGCGCCGGGACAGAGGTGCAGCGGGCTTTCTTT	CASSAGTEVQRAFF
TRBJ1-2	-	15	-	TRBV2	TGTGCCAGCAGTGCGCCGGGACCGCAAGCCTATGGCTACACCTTC	CASSAPGPQAYGYTF
TRBJ2-7	TRBD2	15	-	TRBV9	TGTGCCAGCAGCGTAGGCGGACTAGCGGGAGACGAGCAGTACTTC	CASSVGGLAGDEQYF
TRBJ2-7	-	11	-	TRBV7-9	TGTGCCAGCAGACTAGCTGGCGAGCAGTACTTC	CASRLAGEQYF
TRBJ1-5	-	14	few	TRBV30	TGTGCCTGGAGTGAGTGGGCTGAAAATCAGCCCCAGCATTTT	CAWSEWAENQPQHF
TRBJ1-1	TRBD1	11	-	TRBV27	TGTGCCAGCAGGGACAGGGGGGCAGCTTTCTTT	CASRDRGAAFF
TRBJ2-5	-	13	-	TRBV7-3	TGTGCCAGCAGCTCCTCCACTCAAGAGACCCAGTACTTC	CASSSSTQETQYF
TRBJ2-7	TRBD2	15	-	TRBV7-8	TGTGCCAGCAGCTTAGTGGGACTAGCGGGGTACGAGCAGTACTTC	CASSLVGLAGYEQYF
TRBJ2-1	-	14	once	TRBV7-3	TGTGCCAGCAGCTTCGAAGGGGTTAGGGATGAGCAGTTCTTC	CASSFEGVRDEQFF
TRBJ2-6	-	13	-	TRBV11-1	TGTGCCAGCAGCACCCTCGGGGCCAACGTCCTGACTTTC	CASSTLGANVLTF
TRBJ2-1	-	12	few	TRBV6-6	TGTGCCAGCACAGGGGCAGGGAATGAGCAGTTCTTC	CASTGAGNEQFF
TRBJ1-4	TRBD1	13	-	TRBV28	TGTGCCAGCAGCGGGACAGGGCTGAGGGGACTGTTTTTT	CASSGTGLRGLFF
TRBJ2-7	TRBD1	15	-	TRBV30	TGTGCCTGGAGTAATCTGGGACAGGAGGAGAACGAGCAGTACTTC	CAWSNLGQEENEQYF
TRBJ1-4	TRBD1	14	-	TRBV19	TGTGCCAGTAGTATTGGACAGGGTGTAGGAAAACTGTTTTTT	CASSIGQGVGKLFF
TRBJ2-7	-	11	once	TRBV30	TGTGCCTGGACAGGCGGCTACGAGCAGTACTTC	CAWTGGYEQYF
TRBJ1-5	-	15	-	TRBV27	TGTGCCAGCAGTTCCCAGGGCTTAGGCAATCAGCCCCAGCATTTT	CASSSQGLGNQPQHF
TRBJ2-1	TRBD2	11	-	TRBV30	TGTGCCTGGAGTCTAGCGGGAGAACAGTTCTTC	CAWSLAGEQFF
TRBJ1-5	-	14	-	TRBV28	TGTGCCAGCAGTTTATCAGGGAGCAATCAGCCCCAGCATTTT	CASSLSGSNQPQHF
TRBJ2-7	-	15	-	TRBV5-1	TGCGCCAGCAGCTTGGTGGGGGCTACCCTTTCTGAGCAGTACTTC	CASSLVGATLSEQYF
TRBJ2-3	TRBD2	15	-	TRBV28	TGTGCCAGCAGTCTAGCGGGAGGACGCACAGATACGCAGTATTTT	CASSLAGGRTDTQYF
TRBJ2-3	-	15	-	TRBV10-3	TGTGCCATCACTAGGGACACGGCTAGCACAGATACGCAGTATTTT	CAITRDTASTDTQYF
TRBJ1-1	TRBD1	18	-	TRBV18	TGTGCCAGCTCACCCCAAGACCAAGGGGGCGCTTTGAACACTGAAGCTTTCTTT	CASSPQDQGGALNTEAFF
TRBJ1-3	-	15	-	TRBV21-1	TGTGCCAGCAGGTCCAGGCTAGACTCTGGAAACACCATATATTTT	CASRSRLDSGNTIYF
TRBJ1-6	TRBD1	15	-	TRBV6-6	TGTGCCAGCAGTATCACCGGGACAGTCTATTCACCCCTCCACTTT	CASSITGTVYSPLHF
TRBJ1-2	-	14	-	TRBV1	TGCACCAGCAGACAAGGGCCCAGGCCTTATGGCTACACCTTC	CTSRQGPRPYGYTF
TRBJ2-5	TRBD1	13	-	TRBV29-1	TGCAGCGTTGCAGGGGGCGCGAAGGAGACCCAGTACTTC	CSVAGGAKETQYF
TRBJ2-3	-	14	-	TRBV7-3	TGTGCCAGCAGCTTAGCGGGATGGGCGGATACGCAGTATTTT	CASSLAGWADTQYF
TRBJ2-1	-	12	-	TRBV28	TGTGCCAGCAGTTCTAGGGGTAGTGAGCAGTTCTTC	CASSSRGSEQFF
TRBJ2-1	-	14	-	TRBV11-2	TGTGCCAGCAGCGTCGGGGGCAGCTACAATGAGCAGTTCTTC	CASSVGGSYNEQFF
TRBJ2-6	TRBD1	16	once	TRBV2	TGTGCCAGCAGCGGACAGGGCGGCAAGAGGGCCAACGTCCTGACTTTC	CASSGQGGKRANVLTF